Presented here are 17 T cell receptor beta chains from one specimen sequenced in a study of regulatory T cells in long-lasting Graves disease. Building the TCR beta libraries relied on iRepertoire HTBI primers, and CDR3 regions underwent Arm-PCR. Via MiXCR, TCRdb re-called the multiplex PCR reads, giving one row per CDR3 protein. The data show approximately 290,000 distinct CDR3 sequences, around 20% seen once. The time point is: persistent/refractory GD, antithyroid drugs over 5 years with positive TRAb. Extracted RNA from PBMCs served as the source of the TCR library. The sequenced sample was peripheral blood mononuclear cells (PBMCs), obtained when the disease was refractory, from a patient treated with antithyroid drugs. Receptors were obtained from a female donor with Graves disease.

There are a few counts of this clonotype. The V gene is TRBV10-3, the J gene TRBJ2-5; the D gene is possibly TRBD2 (6 bases). Trimming took off 1 base at V and 4 bases at J, with 10 bases between the two ends. CDR3 length: 14 amino acids. Germline V CDR1 and CDR2: ENHRY, SYGVKD. The CDR3 here is CAISELQGGETQYF. The DNA of the CDR3 is TGTGCCATCAGTGAGTTGCAGGGAGGAGAGACCCAGTACTTC.

In its sample, this clonotype was seen many times. This chain connects TRBV28 to TRBJ2-7; no firm D call. V lost 6 bases, J lost 0 bases, and 12 bases lay in between. This CDR3 spans 14 amino acids. From germline, CDR1 is MDHEN and CDR2 SYDVKM. CDR3 nucleotides: TGTGCCAGCAGATCAAACTCTCTCTCCTACGAGCAGTACTTC. Encoded protein: CASRSNSLSYEQYF.

The chain recombines TRBV6-1 with TRBJ2-4, with 8 bases that match TRBD1. Trimming at V came to 5 bases and at J to 8 bases, leaving 5 bases not matched to a gene. The germline gives CDR1 MNHNS, CDR2 SASEGT. This CDR3 comprises 13 residues. The CDR3 DNA reads TGTGCCAGCAGTAGGACAGGGCTGGACATTCAGTACTTC. Translated: CASSRTGLDIQYF.

This chain joins TRBV10-3 and TRBJ2-2; 7 positions agree with TRBD2. There are 16 residues in the CDR3. V lost 11 bases to trimming and J lost 0 bases; unmatched junction nucleotides: 12. Germline-derived CDR1 and CDR2 are ENHRY and SYGVKD. The CDR3 nucleotides read TGTGCCTCTAAAGGGGCTAGCGGAACGAACACCGGGGAGCTGTTTTTT. Its protein is CASKGASGTNTGELFF.

This clonotype was seen only a few times. This chain joins TRBV24-1 and TRBJ2-7, with TRBD2 identical over 8 bases. The junction had 7 bases not matched to a gene; V was cut back by 5 bases and J by 5 bases. The germline CDR1 and CDR2 sequences are KGHDR and SFDVKD. The CDR3 has 14 residues. CDR3 region: CATSGERESDEQYF. The CDR3, as DNA: TGTGCCACCAGTGGCGAGCGGGAGAGCGACGAGCAGTACTTC.

The V and J genes are TRBV30 and TRBJ1-1, with a tentative D call TRBD1 (5 bases). Trimming removed 5 bases at V and 0 bases at J, with 13 bases between. In germline, CDR1 is GTSNPN, CDR2 SVGIG (reference sequence). The CDR3 is 14 amino acids. The CDR3 DNA is TGTGCCTGGCTCCAGGGACTTATGAACACTGAAGCTTTCTTT. Its translation: CAWLQGLMNTEAFF.

This chain connects TRBV30 to TRBJ2-7, with D possibly matching TRBD2 (9 bases). The germline CDR1 and CDR2 sequences are GTSNPN and SVGIG (reference sequence). The CDR3 has 14 amino acids. The V end lost 5 bases, the J end lost 7 bases, and 21 bases lay between the germline ends. CDR3 region: CAWAGGTGVEEQYF. The CDR3 DNA reads TGTGCCTGGGCGGGGGGGACAGGTGTTGAAGAGCAGTACTTC.

The chain links TRBV12-3 or TRBV12-4 to TRBJ1-1; D call uncertain. V was clipped by 2 bases and J by 2 bases, with 12 bases between them. The CDR3 spans 15 residues. CDR3 region: CASSLLQEPNTEAFF. As DNA, the CDR3 is TGTGCCAGCAGTTTATTGCAGGAACCTAACACTGAAGCTTTCTTT.

This clonotype was found a few times. A junction boundary mismatches the germline segment, possibly from a read error. V usage is TRBV5-1 and J usage is TRBJ2-5; 11 nucleotides agree with TRBD2. The CDR3 has 19 amino acids. CDR1 is SGHRS, CDR2 YFSETQ, per germline. The CDR3 loop reads CASSLVRLAGGSYQETQYF. CDR3 bases: TGTGCCAGCAGCTTGGTCCGGCTAGCGGGAGGTAGCTACCAAGAGACCCAGTACTTC.

This clonotype turned up a few times. V is TRBV10-3 and J is TRBJ2-5; 10 positions match TRBD1. Germline V lookup: CDR1 ENHRY, CDR2 SYGVKD. The V and J ends lost 2 bases and 3 bases, in that order; junction bases with no gene match: 6. The CDR3 runs to 16 residues. CDR3 sequence (DNA): TGTGCCATCAGTGAGCCGGGACAGGGGCCAAAAGAGACCCAGTACTTC. Translated: CAISEPGQGPKETQYF.

This clonotype appeared many times. V is TRBV28 and J is TRBJ1-2; unclear D gene. Germline V gene sequence: CDR1 MDHEN, CDR2 SYDVKM. Trimming took off 1 base at V and 8 bases at J, with 5 bases between the two ends. The CDR3 is made up of 11 amino acids. CDR3 nucleotides: TGTGCCAGCAGTTTATTATCCGGCTACACCTTC. It codes for CASSLLSGYTF.

Turning to this clonotype: Its ends do not fully match the called genes, so a read error is possible. This chain uses TRBV9 with TRBJ1-2; D is possibly TRBD1 (6 bases). The germline CDR1 and CDR2 sequences are SGDLS and YYNGEE. The CDR3 sequence is 14 residues long. In DNA, the CDR3 is TGTGCCAACAGCGCTACAGGGATAGACTATGGCTACACCTTC. This encodes CANSATGIDYGYTF.

This clonotype was counted at least ten times. This chain connects TRBV6-9 to TRBJ2-5; 11 bases agree with TRBD2. Germline V lookup: CDR1 MNHGY, CDR2 SVAAGI. J gave up 4 bases and V 2 bases, and 6 bases lay outside the gene matches. The CDR3 is made up of 16 amino acids. The DNA of the CDR3 is TGTGCCAGCAGTTATCGACTAGCGGGATCCGCAGAGACCCAGTACTTC. This sequence encodes CASSYRLAGSAETQYF.

There are many counts of this clonotype. The chain recombines TRBV6-5 with TRBJ1-2; no firm D call. The CDR3 runs to 14 residues. Between the trimmed V and J ends, which lost 4 bases and 4 bases, there was a span of 13 bases. Germline V gene sequence: CDR1 MNHEY, CDR2 SVGAGI. The DNA for the CDR3 is TGTGCCAGCAGTTCCCCGGGAACCCTCTATGGCTACACCTTC. It specifies CASSSPGTLYGYTF.

The chain is built from TRBV30 and TRBJ2-7, with unresolved D. Germline lookup yields CDR1 GTSNPN and CDR2 SVGIG (reference sequence). V was clipped by 2 bases and J by 5 bases, with 16 bases between them. This CDR3 spans 14 amino acids. The CDR3 protein is CAWSRLFRANEQYF. The CDR3 nucleotides read TGTGCCTGGAGTCGACTTTTCCGGGCGAACGAGCAGTACTTC.

This clonotype turned up a few times. The chain combines TRBV19 with TRBJ2-7; D perhaps matches TRBD1 (5 bases). Germline V gene sequence: CDR1 LNHDA, CDR2 SQIVND (reference sequence). The CDR3 totals 16 residues. V was cut by 7 bases and J by 3 bases, with 22 bases left in between. The CDR3 spells CASTLTGPKGVYEQYF. The CDR3 region has the DNA TGTGCCAGTACTCTAACAGGTCCCAAAGGCGTCTACGAGCAGTACTTC.

The chain carries TRBV7-8 and TRBJ1-5, with 7 bases that match TRBD1. The CDR3 sequence is 15 residues long. V lost 0 bases, J lost 10 bases, and 9 bases stayed unmatched. The germline V gene encodes CDR1 SGHVS and CDR2 FQNEAQ. The CDR3 DNA reads TGTGCCAGCAGCTTAGCCGGGGCAGGGGGGGGTCCCCAGCATTTT. Protein sequence: CASSLAGAGGGPQHF.